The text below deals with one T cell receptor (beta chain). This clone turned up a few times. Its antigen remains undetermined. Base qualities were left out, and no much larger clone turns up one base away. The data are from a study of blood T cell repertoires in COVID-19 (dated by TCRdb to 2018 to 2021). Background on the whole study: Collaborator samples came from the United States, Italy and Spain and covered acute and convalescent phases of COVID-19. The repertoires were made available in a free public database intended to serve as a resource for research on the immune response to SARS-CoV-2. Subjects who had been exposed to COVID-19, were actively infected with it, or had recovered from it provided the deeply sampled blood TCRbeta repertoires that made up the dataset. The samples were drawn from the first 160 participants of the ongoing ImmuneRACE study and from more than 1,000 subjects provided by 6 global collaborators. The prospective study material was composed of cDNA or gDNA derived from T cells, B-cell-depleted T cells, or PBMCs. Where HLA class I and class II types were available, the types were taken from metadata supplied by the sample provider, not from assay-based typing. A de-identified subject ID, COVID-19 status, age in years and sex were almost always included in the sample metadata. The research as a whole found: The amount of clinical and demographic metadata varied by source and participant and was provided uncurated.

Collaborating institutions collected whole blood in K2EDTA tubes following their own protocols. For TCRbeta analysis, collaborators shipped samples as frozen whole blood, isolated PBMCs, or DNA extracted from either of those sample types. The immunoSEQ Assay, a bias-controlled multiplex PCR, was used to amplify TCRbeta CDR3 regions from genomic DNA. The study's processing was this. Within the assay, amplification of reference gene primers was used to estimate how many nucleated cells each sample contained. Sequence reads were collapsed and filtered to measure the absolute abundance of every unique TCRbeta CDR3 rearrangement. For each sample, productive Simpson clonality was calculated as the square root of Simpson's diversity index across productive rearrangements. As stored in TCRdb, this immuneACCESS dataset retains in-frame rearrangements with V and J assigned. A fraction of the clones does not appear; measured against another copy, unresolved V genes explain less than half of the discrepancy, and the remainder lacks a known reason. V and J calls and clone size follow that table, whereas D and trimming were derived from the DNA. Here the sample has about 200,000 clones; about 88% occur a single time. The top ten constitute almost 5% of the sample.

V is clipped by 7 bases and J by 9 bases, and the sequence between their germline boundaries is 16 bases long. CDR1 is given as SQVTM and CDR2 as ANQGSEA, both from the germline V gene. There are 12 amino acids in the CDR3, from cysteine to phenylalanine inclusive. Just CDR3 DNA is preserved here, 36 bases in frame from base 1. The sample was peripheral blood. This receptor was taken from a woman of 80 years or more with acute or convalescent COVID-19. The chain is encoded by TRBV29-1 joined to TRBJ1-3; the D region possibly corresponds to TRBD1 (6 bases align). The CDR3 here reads CSAGTEDSTIYF. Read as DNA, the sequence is TGCAGCGCTGGGACGGAGGACAGCACCATATATTTT.